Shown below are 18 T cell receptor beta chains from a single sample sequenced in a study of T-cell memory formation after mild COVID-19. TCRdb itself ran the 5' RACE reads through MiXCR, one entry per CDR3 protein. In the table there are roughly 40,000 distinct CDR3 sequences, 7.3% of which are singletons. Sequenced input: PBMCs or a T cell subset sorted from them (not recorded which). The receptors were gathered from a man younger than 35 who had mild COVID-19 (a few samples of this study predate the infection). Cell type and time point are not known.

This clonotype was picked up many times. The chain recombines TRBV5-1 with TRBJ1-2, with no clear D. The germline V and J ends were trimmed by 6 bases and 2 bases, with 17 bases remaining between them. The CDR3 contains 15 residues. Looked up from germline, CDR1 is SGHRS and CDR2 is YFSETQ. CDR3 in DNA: TGCGCCAGCATAAGGGATCCTACCTTCAACTATGGCTACACCTTC. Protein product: CASIRDPTFNYGYTF.

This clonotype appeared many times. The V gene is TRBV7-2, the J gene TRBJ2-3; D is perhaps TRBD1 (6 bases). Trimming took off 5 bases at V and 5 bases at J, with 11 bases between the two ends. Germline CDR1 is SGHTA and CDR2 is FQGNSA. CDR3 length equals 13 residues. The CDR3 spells CASSAGRGDTQYF. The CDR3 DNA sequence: TGTGCCAGCAGCGCGGGCAGGGGAGATACGCAGTATTTT.

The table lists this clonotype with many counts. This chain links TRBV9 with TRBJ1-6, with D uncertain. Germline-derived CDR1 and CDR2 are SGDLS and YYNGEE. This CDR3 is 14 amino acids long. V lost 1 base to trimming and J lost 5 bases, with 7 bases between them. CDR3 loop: CASSVRINNSPLHF. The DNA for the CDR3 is TGTGCCAGCAGCGTAAGAATCAATAATTCACCCCTCCACTTT. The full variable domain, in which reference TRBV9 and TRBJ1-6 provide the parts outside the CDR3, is DSGVTQTPKHLITATGQRVTLRCSPRSGDLSVYWYQQSLDQGLQFLIQYYNGEERAKGNILERFSAQQFPDLHSELNLSSLELGDSALYFCASSVRINNSPLHFGNGTRLTVT.

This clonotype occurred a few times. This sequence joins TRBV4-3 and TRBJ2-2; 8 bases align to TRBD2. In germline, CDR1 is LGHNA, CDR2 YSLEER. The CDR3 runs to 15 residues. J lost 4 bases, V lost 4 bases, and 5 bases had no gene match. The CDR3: CASSPGGAGTGELFF. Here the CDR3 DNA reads TGCGCCAGCAGCCCCGGGGGGGCGGGCACCGGGGAGCTGTTTTTT.

This CDR3 is CASSQGNGAETQYF. CDR3 sequence (DNA): TGCGCCAGCAGCCAAGGGAACGGGGCAGAGACCCAGTACTTC. The genes are TRBV4-1 and TRBJ2-5; D assignment may be TRBD1 or TRBD2 (5 bases each). Trimming cost V 1 base and J 4 bases, with 10 bases left between them. CDR3 length: 14 residues. Germline V lookup: CDR1 MGHRA, CDR2 YSYEKL.

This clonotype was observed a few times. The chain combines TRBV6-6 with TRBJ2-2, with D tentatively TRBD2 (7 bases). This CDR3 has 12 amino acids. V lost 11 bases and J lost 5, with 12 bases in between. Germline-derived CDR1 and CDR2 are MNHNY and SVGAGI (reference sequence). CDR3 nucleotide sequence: TGTGCCGGCGGGGGCGTAACCGGGGAGCTGTTTTTT. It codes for CAGGGVTGELFF.

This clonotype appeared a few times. The CDR3 DNA reads TGTGCCAGCAGCCCCCACCTCAGCGGGTTTAAGGAGACCCAGTACTTC. Translated, it gives CASSPHLSGFKETQYF. This chain links TRBV9 with TRBJ2-5; a weak D match, TRBD2 (6 bases). In germline, CDR1 is SGDLS, CDR2 YYNGEE. The CDR3 totals 16 residues. V gave up 4 bases and J gave up 5 bases, with 21 bases separating them.

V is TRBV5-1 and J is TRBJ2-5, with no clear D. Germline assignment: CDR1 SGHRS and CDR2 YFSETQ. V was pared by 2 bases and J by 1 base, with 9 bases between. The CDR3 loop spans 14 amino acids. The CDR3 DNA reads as TGCGCCAGCAGCTTTTTTGGACCCCAAGAGACCCAGTACTTC. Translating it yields CASSFFGPQETQYF.

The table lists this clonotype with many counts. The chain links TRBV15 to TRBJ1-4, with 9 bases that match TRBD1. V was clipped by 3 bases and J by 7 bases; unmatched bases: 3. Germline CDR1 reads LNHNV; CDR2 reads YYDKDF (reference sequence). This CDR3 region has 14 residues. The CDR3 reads CATSRGDRVEKLFF. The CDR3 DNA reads TGTGCCACCAGCAGGGGGGACAGGGTTGAAAAACTGTTTTTT.

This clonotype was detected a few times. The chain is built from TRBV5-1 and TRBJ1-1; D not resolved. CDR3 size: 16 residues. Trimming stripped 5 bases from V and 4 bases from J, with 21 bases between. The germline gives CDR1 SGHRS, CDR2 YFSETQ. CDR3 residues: CASRLGPTPSGTEAFF. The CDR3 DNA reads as TGCGCCAGCAGGCTAGGACCGACTCCATCGGGCACTGAAGCTTTCTTT.

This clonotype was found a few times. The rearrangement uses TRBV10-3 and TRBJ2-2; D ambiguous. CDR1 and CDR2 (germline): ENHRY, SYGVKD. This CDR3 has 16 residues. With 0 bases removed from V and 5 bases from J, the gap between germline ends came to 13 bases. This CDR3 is CAISESTFARTGELFF. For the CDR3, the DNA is TGTGCCATCAGTGAGTCGACCTTTGCTCGGACCGGGGAGCTGTTTTTT.

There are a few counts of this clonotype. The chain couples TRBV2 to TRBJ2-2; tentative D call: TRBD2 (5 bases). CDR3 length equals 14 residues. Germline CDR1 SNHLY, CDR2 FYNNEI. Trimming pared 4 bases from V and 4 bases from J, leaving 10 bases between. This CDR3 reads CASSVSGVTGELFF. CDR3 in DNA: TGTGCCAGCAGTGTCTCCGGGGTCACCGGGGAGCTGTTTTTT. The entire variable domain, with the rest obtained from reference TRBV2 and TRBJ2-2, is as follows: EPEVTQTPSHQVTQMGQEVILRCVPISNHLYFYWYRQILGQKVEFLVSFYNNEISEKSEIFDDQFSVERPDGSNFTLKIRSTKLEDSAMYFCASSVSGVTGELFFGEGSRLTVL.

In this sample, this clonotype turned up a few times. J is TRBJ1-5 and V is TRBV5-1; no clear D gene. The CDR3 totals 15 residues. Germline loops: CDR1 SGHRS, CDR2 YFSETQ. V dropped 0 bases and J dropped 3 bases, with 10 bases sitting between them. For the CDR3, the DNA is TGCGCCAGCAGCTTGGATGGCAGGAACAATCAGCCCCAGCATTTT. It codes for CASSLDGRNNQPQHF.

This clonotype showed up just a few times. The CDR3 reads CASNPGNSNQPQHF. In nucleotides, the CDR3 is TGTGCCAGCAACCCCGGGAATAGCAATCAGCCCCAGCATTTT. The chain carries TRBV6-5 and TRBJ1-5; D gene ambiguous. V was pared by 7 bases and J by 0 bases, with 10 bases between. The CDR3 length is 14 residues. Germline V gene data show CDR1 as MNHEY and CDR2 as SVGAGI.

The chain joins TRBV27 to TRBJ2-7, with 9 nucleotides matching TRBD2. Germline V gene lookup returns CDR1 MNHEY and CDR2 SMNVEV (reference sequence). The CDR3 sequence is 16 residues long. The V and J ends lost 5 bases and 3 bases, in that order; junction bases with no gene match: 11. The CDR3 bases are TGTGCCAGCAGTCGCGGGGGGGGGCGTACCGGCTACGAGCAGTACTTC. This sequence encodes CASSRGGGRTGYEQYF.

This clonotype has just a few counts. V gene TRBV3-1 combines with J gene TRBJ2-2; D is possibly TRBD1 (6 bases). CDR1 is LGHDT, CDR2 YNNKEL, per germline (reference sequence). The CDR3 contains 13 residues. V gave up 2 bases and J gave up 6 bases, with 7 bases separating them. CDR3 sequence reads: CASSQTGSGELFF. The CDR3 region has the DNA TGTGCCAGCAGCCAAACAGGGTCCGGGGAGCTGTTTTTT. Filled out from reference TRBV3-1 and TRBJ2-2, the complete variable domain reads DTAVSQTPKYLVTQMGNDKSIKCEQNLGHDTMYWYKQDSKKFLKIMFSYNNKELIINETVPNRFSPKSPDKAHLNLHINSLELGDSAVYFCASSQTGSGELFFGEGSRLTVL.

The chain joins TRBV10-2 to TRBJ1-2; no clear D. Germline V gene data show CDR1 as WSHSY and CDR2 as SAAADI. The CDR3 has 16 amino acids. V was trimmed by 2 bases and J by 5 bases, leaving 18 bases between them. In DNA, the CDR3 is TGCGCCAGCAGTGAGACCTACACACACACCTCATATGGCTACACCTTC. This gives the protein CASSETYTHTSYGYTF.

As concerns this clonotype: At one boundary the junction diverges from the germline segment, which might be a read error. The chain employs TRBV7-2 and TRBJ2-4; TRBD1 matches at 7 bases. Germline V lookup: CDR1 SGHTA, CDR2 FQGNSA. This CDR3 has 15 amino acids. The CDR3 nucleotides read TGTGCCAGCAGCCTAGCCCTGGGACAGACAAACATTCAGTACTTC. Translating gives CASSLALGQTNIQYF.